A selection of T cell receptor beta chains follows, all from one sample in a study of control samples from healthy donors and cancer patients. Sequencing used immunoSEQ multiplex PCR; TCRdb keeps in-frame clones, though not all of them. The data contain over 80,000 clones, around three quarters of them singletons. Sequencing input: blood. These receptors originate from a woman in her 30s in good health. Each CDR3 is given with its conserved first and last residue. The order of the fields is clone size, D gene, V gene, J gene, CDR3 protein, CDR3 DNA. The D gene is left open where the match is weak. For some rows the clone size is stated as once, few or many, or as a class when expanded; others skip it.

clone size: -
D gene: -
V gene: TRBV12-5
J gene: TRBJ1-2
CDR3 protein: CASGIRVGGYTF
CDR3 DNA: TGTGCTAGTGGTATCAGGGTTGGCGGCTACACCTTC

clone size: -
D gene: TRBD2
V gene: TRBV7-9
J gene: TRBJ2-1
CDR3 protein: CASSSLGAGGSYNEQFF
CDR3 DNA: TGTGCCAGCAGCTCCCTGGGGGCGGGGGGGTCCTACAATGAGCAGTTCTTC

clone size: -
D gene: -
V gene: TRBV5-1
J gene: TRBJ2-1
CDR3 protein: CASSLWGAGNEQFF
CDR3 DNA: TGCGCCAGCAGCTTATGGGGCGCAGGCAATGAGCAGTTCTTC

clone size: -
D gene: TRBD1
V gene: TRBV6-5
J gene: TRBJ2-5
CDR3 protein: CASSQGTGRQTQYF
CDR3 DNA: TGTGCCAGCAGTCAGGGGACAGGGAGGCAGACCCAGTACTTC

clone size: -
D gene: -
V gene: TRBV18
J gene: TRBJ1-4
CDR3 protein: CASSRDRATNEKLFF
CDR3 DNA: TGTGCCAGCTCGCGGGACCGCGCAACTAATGAAAAACTGTTTTTT

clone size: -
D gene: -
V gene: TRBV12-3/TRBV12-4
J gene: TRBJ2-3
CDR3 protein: CASSSLRDTQYF
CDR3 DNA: TGTGCCAGCAGTTCTCTAAGGGATACGCAGTATTTT

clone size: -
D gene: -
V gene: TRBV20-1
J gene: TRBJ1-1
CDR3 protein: CSASREGNTEAFF
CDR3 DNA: TGCAGTGCTAGTCGCGAGGGGAACACTGAAGCTTTCTTT

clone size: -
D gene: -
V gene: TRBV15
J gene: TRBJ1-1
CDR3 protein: CATSRDSREAFF
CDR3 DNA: TGTGCCACCAGCAGAGATAGTCGGGAGGCTTTCTTT

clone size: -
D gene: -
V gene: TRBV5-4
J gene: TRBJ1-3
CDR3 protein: CASSLAGVYSGNTIYF
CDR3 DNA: TGTGCCAGCAGCTTGGCTGGGGTCTACTCTGGAAACACCATATATTTT

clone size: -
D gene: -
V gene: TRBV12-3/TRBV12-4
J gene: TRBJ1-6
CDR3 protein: CASSLVNNSPLHF
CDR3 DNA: TGTGCCAGCAGTTTAGTGAACAATTCACCCCTCCACTTT

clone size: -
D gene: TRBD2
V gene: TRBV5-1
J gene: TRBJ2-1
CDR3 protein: CASSSTSAAEQFF
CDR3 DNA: TGCGCCAGCAGCTCTACTAGCGCCGCTGAGCAGTTCTTC

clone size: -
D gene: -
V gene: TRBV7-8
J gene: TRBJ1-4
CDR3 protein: CASSPDSGFEKLFF
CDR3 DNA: TGTGCCAGCAGCCCCGACAGTGGATTTGAAAAACTGTTTTTT

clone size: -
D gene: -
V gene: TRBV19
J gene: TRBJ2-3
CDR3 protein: CASSILAGSDTQYF
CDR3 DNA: TGTGCCAGTAGTATATTGGCGGGATCAGATACGCAGTATTTT

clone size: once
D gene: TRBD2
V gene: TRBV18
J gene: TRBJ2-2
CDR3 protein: CASSLLAGGPTGELFF
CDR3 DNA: TGTGCCAGCTCGCTTCTAGCGGGGGGGCCGACCGGGGAGCTGTTTTTT

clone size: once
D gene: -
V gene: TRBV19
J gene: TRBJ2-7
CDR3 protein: CASSMETGGFYEQYF
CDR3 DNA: TGTGCCAGTAGTATGGAGACAGGAGGTTTCTACGAGCAGTACTTC

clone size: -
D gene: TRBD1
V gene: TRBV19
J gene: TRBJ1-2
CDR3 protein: CASRGTGGLNYGYTF
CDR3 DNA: TGTGCCAGTAGGGGGACAGGGGGCCTGAACTATGGCTACACCTTC

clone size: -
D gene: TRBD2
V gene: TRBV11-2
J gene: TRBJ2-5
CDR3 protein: CASSSRYGRYQETQYF
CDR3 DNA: TGTGCCAGCAGCTCGAGGTACGGGAGGTACCAAGAGACCCAGTACTTC

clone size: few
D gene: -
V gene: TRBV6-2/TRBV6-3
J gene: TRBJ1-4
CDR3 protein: CASSYGREKLFF
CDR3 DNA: TGTGCCAGCAGTTACGGGCGTGAAAAACTGTTTTTT

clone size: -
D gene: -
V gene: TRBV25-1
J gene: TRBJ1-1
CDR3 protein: CASSELRGNTEAFF
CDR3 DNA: TGTGCCAGCAGTGAATTAAGAGGGAACACTGAAGCTTTCTTT

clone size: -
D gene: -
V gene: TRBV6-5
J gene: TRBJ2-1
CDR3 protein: CASSYSEVRRRFF
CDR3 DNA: TGTGCCAGCAGTTACTCGGAAGTACGCCGGAGGTTCTTC

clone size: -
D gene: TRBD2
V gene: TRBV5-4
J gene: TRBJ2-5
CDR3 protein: CASSLGLAGLRETQYF
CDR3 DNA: TGTGCCAGCAGCTTAGGACTAGCGGGGCTTCGGGAGACCCAGTACTTC

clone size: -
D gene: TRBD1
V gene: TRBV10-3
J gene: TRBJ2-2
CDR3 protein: CAISVGQGDTGELFF
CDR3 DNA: TGTGCCATCAGTGTTGGACAGGGAGACACCGGGGAGCTGTTTTTT

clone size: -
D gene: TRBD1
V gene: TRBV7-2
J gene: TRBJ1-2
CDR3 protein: CASSVTGGAFYGYTF
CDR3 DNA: TGTGCCAGCAGCGTCACAGGGGGCGCCTTCTATGGCTACACCTTC

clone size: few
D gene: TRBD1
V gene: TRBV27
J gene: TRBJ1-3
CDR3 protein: CASSSRAGQGAQGNTIYF
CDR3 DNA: TGTGCCAGCAGTTCGCGGGCCGGACAGGGGGCGCAAGGAAACACCATATATTTT

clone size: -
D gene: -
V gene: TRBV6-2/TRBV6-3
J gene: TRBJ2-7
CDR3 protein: CASSPPGRQSYEQYF
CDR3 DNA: TGTGCCAGCAGTCCGCCCGGTAGACAGTCCTACGAGCAGTACTTC

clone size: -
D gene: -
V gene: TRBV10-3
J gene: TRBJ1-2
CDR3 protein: CAIRPTGSLNYGYTF
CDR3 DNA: TGTGCCATCAGACCCACAGGGTCTTTAAACTATGGCTACACCTTC

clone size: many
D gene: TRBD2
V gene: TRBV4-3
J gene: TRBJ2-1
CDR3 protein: CASSQWTSNNEQFF
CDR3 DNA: TGCGCCAGCAGCCAATGGACTAGCAACAATGAGCAGTTCTTC

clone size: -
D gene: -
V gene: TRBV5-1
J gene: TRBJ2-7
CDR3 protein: CASSWDTNYEQYF
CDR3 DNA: TGCGCCAGCAGCTGGGACACCAACTACGAGCAGTACTTC

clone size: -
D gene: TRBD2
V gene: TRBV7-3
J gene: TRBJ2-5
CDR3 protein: CASSLTGGGTQETQYF
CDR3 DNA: TGTGCCAGCAGCTTAACAGGCGGGGGGACCCAAGAGACCCAGTACTTC

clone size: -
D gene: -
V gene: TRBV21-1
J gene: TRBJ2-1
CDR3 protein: CASSLNPKPYNEQFF
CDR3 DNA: TGTGCCAGCAGCCTCAATCCGAAGCCCTACAATGAGCAGTTCTTC

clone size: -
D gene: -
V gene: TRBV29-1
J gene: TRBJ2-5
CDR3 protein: CSVEAGIRETQYF
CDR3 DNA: TGCAGCGTTGAGGCGGGCATTCGGGAGACCCAGTACTTC

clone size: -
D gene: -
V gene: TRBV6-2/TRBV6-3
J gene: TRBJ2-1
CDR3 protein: CASSYRSYNEQFF
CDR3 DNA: TGTGCCAGCAGTTACCGATCCTACAATGAGCAGTTCTTC

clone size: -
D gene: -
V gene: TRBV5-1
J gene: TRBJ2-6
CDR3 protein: CASSLGLQGRSGANVLTF
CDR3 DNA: TGCGCCAGCAGCTTGGGGCTCCAGGGGCGCTCTGGGGCCAACGTCCTGACTTTC

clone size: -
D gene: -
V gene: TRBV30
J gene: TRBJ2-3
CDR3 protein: CAWSASRDTQYF
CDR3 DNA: TGTGCCTGGAGTGCAAGCAGAGATACGCAGTATTTT

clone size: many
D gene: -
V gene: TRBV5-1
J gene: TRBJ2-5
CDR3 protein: CASSEETQYF
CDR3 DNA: TGCGCCAGCAGCGAAGAGACCCAGTACTTC

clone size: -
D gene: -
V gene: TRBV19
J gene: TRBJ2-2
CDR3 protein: CASSIGNTGELFF
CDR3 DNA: TGTGCCAGTAGTATAGGGAACACCGGGGAGCTGTTTTTT

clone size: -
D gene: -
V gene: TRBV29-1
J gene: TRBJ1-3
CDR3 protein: CSVVGYRGNDSGNTIYF
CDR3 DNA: TGCAGCGTTGTGGGTTACCGGGGTAATGATTCTGGAAACACCATATATTTT

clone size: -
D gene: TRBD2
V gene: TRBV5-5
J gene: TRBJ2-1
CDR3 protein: CASSASGGEQFF
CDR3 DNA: TGTGCCAGCAGCGCTAGCGGGGGGGAACAGTTCTTC

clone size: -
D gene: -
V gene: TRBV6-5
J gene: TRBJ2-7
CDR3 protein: CASSHGTTYEQYF
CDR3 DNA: TGTGCCAGCAGCCATGGGACAACCTACGAGCAGTACTTC

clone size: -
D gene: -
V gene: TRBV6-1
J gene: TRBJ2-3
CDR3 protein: CASSEARSTDTQYF
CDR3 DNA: TGTGCCAGCAGTGAAGCCAGGAGCACAGATACGCAGTATTTT

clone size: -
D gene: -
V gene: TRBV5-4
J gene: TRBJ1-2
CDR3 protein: CASSSYRGGAGYTF
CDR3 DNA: TGTGCCAGCAGCTCCTACCGTGGAGGGGCCGGCTACACCTTC

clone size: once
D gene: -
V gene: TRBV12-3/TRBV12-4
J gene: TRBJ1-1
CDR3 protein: CASSLGGNTEAFF
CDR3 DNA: TGTGCCAGCAGTTTAGGGGGGAACACTGAAGCTTTCTTT

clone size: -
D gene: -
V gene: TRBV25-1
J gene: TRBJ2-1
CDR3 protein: CASRRGGGLYNEQFF
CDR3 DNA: TGTGCCAGCAGGAGGGGAGGGGGGCTGTACAATGAGCAGTTCTTC